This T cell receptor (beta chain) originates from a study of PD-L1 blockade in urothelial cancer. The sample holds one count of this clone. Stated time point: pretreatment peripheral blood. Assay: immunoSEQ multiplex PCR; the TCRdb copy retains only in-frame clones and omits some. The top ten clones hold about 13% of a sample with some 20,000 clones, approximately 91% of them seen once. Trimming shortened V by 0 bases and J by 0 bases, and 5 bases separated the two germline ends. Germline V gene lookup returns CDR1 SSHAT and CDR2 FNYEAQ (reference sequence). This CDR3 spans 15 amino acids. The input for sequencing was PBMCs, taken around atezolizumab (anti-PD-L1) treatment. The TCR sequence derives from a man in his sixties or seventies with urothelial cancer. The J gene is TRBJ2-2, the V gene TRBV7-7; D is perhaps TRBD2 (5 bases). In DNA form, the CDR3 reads TGTGCCAGCAGCTTAGCCGGGACGAACACCGGGGAGCTGTTTTTT. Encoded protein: CASSLAGTNTGELFF. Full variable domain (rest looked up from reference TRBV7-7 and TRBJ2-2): GAGVSQSPRYKVTKRGQDVTLRCDPISSHATLYWYQQALGQGPEFLTYFNYEAQPDKSGLPSDRFSAERPEGSISTLTIQRTEQRDSAMYRCASSLAGTNTGELFFGEGSRLTVL.